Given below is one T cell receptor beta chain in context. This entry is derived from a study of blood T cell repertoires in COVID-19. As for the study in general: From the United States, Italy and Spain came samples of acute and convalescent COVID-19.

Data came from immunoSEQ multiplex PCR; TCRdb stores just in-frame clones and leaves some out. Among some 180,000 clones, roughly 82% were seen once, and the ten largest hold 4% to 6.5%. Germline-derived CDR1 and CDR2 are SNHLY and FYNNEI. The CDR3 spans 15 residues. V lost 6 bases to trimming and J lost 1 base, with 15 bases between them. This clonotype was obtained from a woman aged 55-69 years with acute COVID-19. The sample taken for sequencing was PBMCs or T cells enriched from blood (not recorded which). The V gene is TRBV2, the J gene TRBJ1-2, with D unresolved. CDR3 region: CASRLEVKGNYGYTF. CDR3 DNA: TGTGCCAGCAGACTAGAGGTTAAGGGTAACTATGGCTACACCTTC.